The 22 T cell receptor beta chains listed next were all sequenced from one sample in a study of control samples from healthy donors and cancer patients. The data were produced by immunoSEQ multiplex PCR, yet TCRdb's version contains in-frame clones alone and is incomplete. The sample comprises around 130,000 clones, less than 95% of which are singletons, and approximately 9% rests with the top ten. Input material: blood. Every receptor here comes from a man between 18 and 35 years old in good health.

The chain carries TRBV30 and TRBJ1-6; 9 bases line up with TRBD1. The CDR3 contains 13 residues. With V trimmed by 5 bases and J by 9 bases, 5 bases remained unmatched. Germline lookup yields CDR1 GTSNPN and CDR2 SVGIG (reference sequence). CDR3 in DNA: TGTGCCTGGGGGACAGGGATAAGTTCACCCCTCCACTTT. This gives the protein CAWGTGISSPLHF.

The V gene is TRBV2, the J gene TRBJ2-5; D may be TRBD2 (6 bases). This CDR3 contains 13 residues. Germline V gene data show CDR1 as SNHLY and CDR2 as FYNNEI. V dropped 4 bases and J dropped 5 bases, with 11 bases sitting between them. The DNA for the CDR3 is TGTGCCAGCAGTGTTGGGGGGTGGGAGACCCAGTACTTC. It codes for CASSVGGWETQYF.

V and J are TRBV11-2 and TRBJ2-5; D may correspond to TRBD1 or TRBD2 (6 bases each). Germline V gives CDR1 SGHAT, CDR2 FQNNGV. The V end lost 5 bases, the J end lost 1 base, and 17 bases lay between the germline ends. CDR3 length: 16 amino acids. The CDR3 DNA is TGTGCCAGCAGCCAACCTTACAGGGAGGCCCAAGAGACCCAGTACTTC. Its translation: CASSQPYREAQETQYF.

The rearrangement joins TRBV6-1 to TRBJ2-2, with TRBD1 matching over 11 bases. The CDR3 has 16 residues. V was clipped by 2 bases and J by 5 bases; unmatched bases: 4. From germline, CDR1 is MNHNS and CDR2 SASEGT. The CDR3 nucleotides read TGTGCCAGCAGTGAAACCGGGACAGGGGGGACCGGGGAGCTGTTTTTT. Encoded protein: CASSETGTGGTGELFF.

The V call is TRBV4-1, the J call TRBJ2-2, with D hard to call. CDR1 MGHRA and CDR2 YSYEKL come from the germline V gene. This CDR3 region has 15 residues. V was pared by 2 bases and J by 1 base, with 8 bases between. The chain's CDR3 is CASSQSRLNTGELFF. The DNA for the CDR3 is TGCGCCAGCAGCCAATCCAGGTTGAACACCGGGGAGCTGTTTTTT.

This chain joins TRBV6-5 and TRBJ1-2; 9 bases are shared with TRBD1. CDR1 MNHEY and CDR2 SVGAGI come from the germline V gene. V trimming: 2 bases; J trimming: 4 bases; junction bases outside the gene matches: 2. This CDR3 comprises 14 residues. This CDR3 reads CASSYPGQGYGYTF. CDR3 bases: TGTGCCAGCAGTTACCCGGGACAGGGCTATGGCTACACCTTC.

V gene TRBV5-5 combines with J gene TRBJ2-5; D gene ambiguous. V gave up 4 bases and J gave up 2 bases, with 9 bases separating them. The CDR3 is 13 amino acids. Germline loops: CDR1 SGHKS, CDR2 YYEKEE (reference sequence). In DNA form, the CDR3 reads TGTGCCAGCAGCCGCTTTCTACAAGAGACCCAGTACTTC. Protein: CASSRFLQETQYF.

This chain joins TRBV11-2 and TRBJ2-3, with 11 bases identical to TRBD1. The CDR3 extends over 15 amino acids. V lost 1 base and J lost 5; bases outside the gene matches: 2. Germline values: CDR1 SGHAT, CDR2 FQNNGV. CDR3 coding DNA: TGTGCCAGCAGCTTAGCCGGGACAGGGGGAGATACGCAGTATTTT. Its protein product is CASSLAGTGGDTQYF.

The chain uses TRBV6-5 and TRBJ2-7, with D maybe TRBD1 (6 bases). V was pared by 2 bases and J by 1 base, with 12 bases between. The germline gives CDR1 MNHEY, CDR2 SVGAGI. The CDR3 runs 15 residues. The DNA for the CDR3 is TGTGCCAGCAGTTACGGGGGCAGTTTATCCTACGAGCAGTACTTC. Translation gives CASSYGGSLSYEQYF.

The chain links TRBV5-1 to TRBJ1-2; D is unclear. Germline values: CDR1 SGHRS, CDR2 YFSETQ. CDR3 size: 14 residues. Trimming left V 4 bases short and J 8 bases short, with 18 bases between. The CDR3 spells CASSVGPEADGYTF. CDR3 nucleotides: TGCGCCAGCAGCGTAGGCCCAGAGGCCGACGGCTACACCTTC.

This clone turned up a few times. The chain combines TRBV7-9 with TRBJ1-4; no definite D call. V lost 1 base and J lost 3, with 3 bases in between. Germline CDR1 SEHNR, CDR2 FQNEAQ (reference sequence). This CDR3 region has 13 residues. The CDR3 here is CASSLGANEKLFF. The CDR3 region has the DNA TGTGCCAGCAGCTTAGGTGCTAATGAAAAACTGTTTTTT.

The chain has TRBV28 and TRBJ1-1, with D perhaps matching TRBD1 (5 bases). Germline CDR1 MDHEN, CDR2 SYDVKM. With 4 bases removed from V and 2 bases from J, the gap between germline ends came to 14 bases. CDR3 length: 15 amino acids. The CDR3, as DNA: TGTGCCAGCAGTTCCGTCGGGGCGGGAAACACTGAAGCTTTCTTT. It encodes CASSSVGAGNTEAFF. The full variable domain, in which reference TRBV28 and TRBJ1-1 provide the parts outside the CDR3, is DVKVTQSSRYLVKRTGEKVFLECVQDMDHENMFWYRQDPGLGLRLIYFSYDVKMKEKGDIPEGYSVSREKKERFSLILESASTNQTSMYLCASSSVGAGNTEAFFGQGTRLTVV.

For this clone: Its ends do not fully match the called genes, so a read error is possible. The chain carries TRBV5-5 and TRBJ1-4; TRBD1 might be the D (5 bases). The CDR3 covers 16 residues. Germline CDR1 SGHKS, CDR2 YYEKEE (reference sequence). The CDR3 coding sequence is TGTGCCAGCAGCTTAGGCCCGGGACCGCCCGCGGAAAGACTGTTTTTT. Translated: CASSLGPGPPAERLFF.

The CDR3 coding sequence is TGCGCCAGCAGTCAACCCCCGCGACGGATCTCTGGAAACACCATATATTTT. Its protein is CASSQPPRRISGNTIYF. The J gene is TRBJ1-3, the V gene TRBV23-1; D call uncertain. TRBV23-1 is an ORF, and what it does is uncertain. V lost 2 bases and J lost 0, with 14 bases in between. The CDR3 sequence is 17 residues long.

CDR3 in amino acids: CASSGLAGGQDTQYF. The DNA of the CDR3 is TGTGCCAGCAGCGGACTAGCGGGGGGACAAGATACGCAGTATTTT. V is TRBV6-5 and J is TRBJ2-3; 14 nucleotides line up with TRBD2. Germline CDR1 and CDR2: MNHEY and SVGAGI. V shed 6 bases, J shed 5 bases, and the junction held 4 bases outside the gene matches. This CDR3 contains 15 residues.

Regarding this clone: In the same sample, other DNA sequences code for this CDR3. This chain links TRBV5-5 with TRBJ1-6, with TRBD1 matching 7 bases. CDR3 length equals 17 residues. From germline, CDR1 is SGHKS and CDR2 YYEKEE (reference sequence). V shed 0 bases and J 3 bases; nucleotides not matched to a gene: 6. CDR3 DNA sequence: TGTGCCAGCAGCTTGGTGTGGACAGGCTACTATAATTCACCCCTCCACTTT. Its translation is CASSLVWTGYYNSPLHF.

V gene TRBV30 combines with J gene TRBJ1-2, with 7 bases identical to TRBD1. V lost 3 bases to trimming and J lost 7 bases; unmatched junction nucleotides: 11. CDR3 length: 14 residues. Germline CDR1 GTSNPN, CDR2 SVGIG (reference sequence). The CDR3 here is CAWRYPGGISGYTF. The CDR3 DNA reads TGTGCCTGGAGATATCCAGGGGGAATCAGTGGCTACACCTTC.

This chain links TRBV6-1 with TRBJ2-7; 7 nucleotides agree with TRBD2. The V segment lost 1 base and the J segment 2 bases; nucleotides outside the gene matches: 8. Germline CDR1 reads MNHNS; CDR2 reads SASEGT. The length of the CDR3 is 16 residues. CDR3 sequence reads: CASSEVGPSGPYEQYF. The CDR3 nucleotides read TGTGCCAGCAGTGAAGTAGGGCCTAGCGGTCCCTACGAGCAGTACTTC.

The CDR3 DNA follows: TGTGCCAGTGGCACTAGCGGGGGCCCTTCCTACGAGCAGTACTTC. Amino acids: CASGTSGGPSYEQYF. The chain couples TRBV19 to TRBJ2-7; 11 bases are a match to TRBD2. The trim removed 8 bases at V and 1 base at J, leaving 7 bases unmatched. Looked up from germline, CDR1 is LNHDA and CDR2 is SQIVND (reference sequence). This CDR3 spans 15 amino acids.

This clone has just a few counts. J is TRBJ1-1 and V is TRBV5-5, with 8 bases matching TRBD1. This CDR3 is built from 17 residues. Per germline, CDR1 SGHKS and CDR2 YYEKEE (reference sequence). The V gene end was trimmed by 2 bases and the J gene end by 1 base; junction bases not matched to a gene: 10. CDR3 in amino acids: CASSLLGQEIPNTEAFF. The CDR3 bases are TGTGCCAGCAGCTTACTGGGACAGGAGATACCGAACACTGAAGCTTTCTTT.

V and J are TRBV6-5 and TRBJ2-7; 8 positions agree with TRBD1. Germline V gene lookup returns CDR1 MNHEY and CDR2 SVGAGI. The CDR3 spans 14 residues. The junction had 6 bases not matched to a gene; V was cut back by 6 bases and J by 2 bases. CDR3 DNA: TGTGCCAGCAGGCCGACAGGGGTTCCCTACGAGCAGTACTTC. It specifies CASRPTGVPYEQYF.

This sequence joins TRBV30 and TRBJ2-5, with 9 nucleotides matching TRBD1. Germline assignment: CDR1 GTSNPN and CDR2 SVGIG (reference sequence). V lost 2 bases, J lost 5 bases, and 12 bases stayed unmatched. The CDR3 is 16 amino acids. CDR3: CAWSSKFGTGRETQYF. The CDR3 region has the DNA TGTGCCTGGAGTTCAAAGTTCGGGACAGGGAGGGAGACCCAGTACTTC.